The 17 T cell receptor beta chains presented below share a single source sample, sequenced in a study of Ad26.COV2.S vaccination and SARS-CoV-2 variants. Treatment in this sample: some 19 received Ad26.COV2.S at low or high dose, single or two shots; 5 received placebo; per-sample allocation not given. Sampling was done on day 63 after the first vaccine or placebo injection. Measured with immunoSEQ multiplex PCR; TCRdb has only the in-frame clones, and not every one. The sample contains some 450,000 clones, 90% of which appear only once. Source: peripheral blood, taken in a trial of Ad26.COV2.S vaccine versus placebo. All receptors derive from a person between 18 and 65 years old who received the Ad26.COV2.S COVID-19 vaccine or a placebo.

The chain recombines TRBV15 with TRBJ1-1; 7 nucleotides match TRBD1. The germline V gene encodes CDR1 LNHNV and CDR2 YYDKDF (reference sequence). The CDR3 is 17 amino acids. The ends lost 2 bases at V and 6 bases at J; junction bases unmatched: 15. The chain's CDR3 is CATSRNLGLGGGPEAFF. CDR3 in DNA: TGTGCCACCAGCAGAAACCTGGGGTTGGGAGGGGGCCCTGAAGCTTTCTTT. Variable domain in full (rest from reference TRBV15 and TRBJ1-1): DAMVIQNPRYQVTQFGKPVTLSCSQTLNHNVMYWYQQKSSQAPKLLFHYYDKDFNNEADTPDNFQSRRPNTSFCFLDIRSPGLGDTAMYLCATSRNLGLGGGPEAFFGQGTRLTVV.

The chain joins TRBV29-1 to TRBJ2-1, with 8 bases lining up with TRBD2. The CDR3 consists of 13 residues. The germline CDR1 and CDR2 sequences are SQVTM and ANQGSEA. V shed 6 bases, J shed 8 bases, and the junction held 9 bases outside the gene matches. The CDR3 nucleotides are TGCAGCGTACGAGCGGGAGTTACGTATGAGCAGTTCTTC. It translates to CSVRAGVTYEQFF.

The J gene is TRBJ2-5, the V gene TRBV24-1, with D perhaps matching TRBD1 or TRBD2 (6 bases each). Germline V gives CDR1 KGHDR, CDR2 SFDVKD. The CDR3 sequence is 15 residues long. With 5 bases removed from V and 2 bases from J, the gap between germline ends came to 14 bases. CDR3 DNA: TGTGCCACCAGTGCGGGGGCAGGGAGTCAAGAGACCCAGTACTTC. Protein sequence: CATSAGAGSQETQYF.

In regard to this clone: Other nucleotide sequences in the sample specify the same CDR3. The chain employs TRBV12-3 or TRBV12-4 and TRBJ2-3; no reliable D call. This CDR3 is 12 amino acids long. The V gene lost 1 base and the J gene lost 3 bases, with 2 bases spanning the gap. DNA of the CDR3: TGTGCCAGCAGTTTAGGTACAGATACGCAGTATTTT. It translates to CASSLGTDTQYF.

The genes are TRBV3-1 (or the pseudogene TRBV3-2) and TRBJ2-1; D not resolved. The V end lost 0 bases, the J end lost 8 bases, and 17 bases lay between the germline ends. From germline, CDR1 is LGHDT and CDR2 YNNKEL (reference sequence). CDR3 size: 16 residues. In DNA form, the CDR3 reads TGTGCCAGCAGCCAAGATCCACTCCCAAGGGCGGATGAGCAGTTCTTC. It specifies CASSQDPLPRADEQFF.

The gene calls are TRBV18 and TRBJ2-2, with 7 bases matching TRBD1. CDR3 length equals 16 residues. The V gene end was trimmed by 0 bases and the J gene end by 3 bases; junction bases not matched to a gene: 4. CDR1 is KGHSH, CDR2 LQKENI, per germline. CDR3 DNA sequence: TGTGCCAGCTCACCACCGGTAGGGGGCGACACCGGGGAGCTGTTTTTT. It specifies CASSPPVGGDTGELFF.

Written as DNA, the CDR3 is TGTGCCAGCACCCCGCCGGGGGGCGGGGAGCTGTTTTTT. Its protein product is CASTPPGGGELFF. The rearrangement joins TRBV7-9 to TRBJ2-2; 7 bases are shared with TRBD2. Trimming removed 7 bases from V and 7 bases from J; junction bases left unmatched: 6. Per the germline V gene, CDR1 is SEHNR and CDR2 is FQNEAQ (reference sequence). CDR3 length equals 13 residues.

The V call is TRBV11-1, the J call TRBJ2-7, with D tentatively TRBD1 or TRBD2 (6 bases each). The germline V and J ends were trimmed by 0 bases and 4 bases, with 13 bases remaining between them. Per the germline V gene, CDR1 is SGHAT and CDR2 is FQDESV (reference sequence). The CDR3 runs to 15 residues. This CDR3 is CASSLALGGKYEQYF. The CDR3 DNA sequence: TGTGCCAGCAGCTTAGCTTTGGGGGGCAAGTACGAGCAGTACTTC.

DNA of the CDR3: TGTGCCAGCAGCCATAAGATCTACTCCGGTCAGTTCTTC. Encoded protein: CASSHKIYSGQFF. The chain links TRBV3-1 (or the pseudogene TRBV3-2) to TRBJ2-1, with D hard to call. Trimming pared 3 bases from V and 13 bases from J, leaving 16 bases between. Germline V CDR1 and CDR2: LGHDT, YNNKEL (reference sequence). The CDR3 covers 13 residues.

The chain employs TRBV7-6 and TRBJ2-5, with D uncertain. The germline gives CDR1 SGHVS, CDR2 FNYEAQ. The V gene lost 0 bases and the J gene lost 4 bases, with 15 bases spanning the gap. This CDR3 spans 16 amino acids. The CDR3 loop is CASSLAQLGIRETQYF. The CDR3 bases are TGTGCCAGCAGCTTAGCGCAATTAGGGATCCGAGAGACCCAGTACTTC.

The CDR3 is CSVGQEDWDTEAFF. CDR3 bases: TGCAGCGTTGGACAGGAAGATTGGGACACTGAAGCTTTCTTT. This rearrangement joins TRBV29-1 to TRBJ1-1; D is perhaps TRBD1 (6 bases). Germline assignment: CDR1 SQVTM and CDR2 ANQGSEA. This CDR3 comprises 14 residues. The V end was cut by 4 bases, the J end by 3 bases, with 15 bases between.

The genes are TRBV7-9 and TRBJ2-1; 8 nucleotides align to TRBD2. The CDR3 has 18 residues. Trimming removed 4 bases from V and 2 bases from J; junction bases left unmatched: 13. Germline CDR1 reads SEHNR; CDR2 reads FQNEAQ (reference sequence). CDR3 coding DNA: TGTGCCAGCAGCTCCGGAACACCGGGACTAGGCGCCTACAATGAGCAGTTCTTC. It translates to CASSSGTPGLGAYNEQFF. The variable domain in full, completed from reference TRBV7-9 and TRBJ2-1, reads DTGVSQNPRHKITKRGQNVTFRCDPISEHNRLYWYRQTLGQGPEFLTYFQNEAQLEKSRLLSDRFSAERPKGSFSTLEIQRTEQGDSAMYLCASSSGTPGLGAYNEQFFGPGTRLTVL.

This chain joins TRBV28 and TRBJ2-7, with D perhaps matching TRBD1 or TRBD2 (5 bases each). The V gene lost 4 bases and the J gene lost 0 bases, with 19 bases spanning the gap. CDR3 length: 17 residues. The germline CDR1 and CDR2 sequences are MDHEN and SYDVKM. The CDR3 DNA is TGTGCCAGCAGTTCCCCTCTTTGGGGGAGAAGCTCCTACGAGCAGTACTTC. Residues: CASSSPLWGRSSYEQYF.

With respect to this clone: The sample has other DNA sequences that encode this CDR3 too. The rearrangement uses TRBV5-4 and TRBJ2-5; D might be TRBD1 (6 bases). The V gene lost 4 bases and the J gene lost 4 bases, with 11 bases spanning the gap. Germline CDR1 is SGHNT and CDR2 is YYREEE (reference sequence). The CDR3 spans 13 residues. CDR3 sequence (DNA): TGTGCCAGCAGCCTCACAGGGTCAGAGACCCAGTACTTC. Residues: CASSLTGSETQYF.

This chain links TRBV5-8 with TRBJ1-4; D gene uncertain. V shed 4 bases and J shed 0 bases, with 13 bases lying between them. Germline-derived CDR1 and CDR2 are SGHTS and YDEGEE. The CDR3 consists of 16 residues. The CDR3 DNA is TGTGCCAGCAGCCCAGGACGGGATGCAACTAATGAAAAACTGTTTTTT. This translates into CASSPGRDATNEKLFF.

This sequence joins TRBV6-5 and TRBJ2-7; 8 positions agree with TRBD1. V lost 4 bases to trimming and J lost 4 bases; unmatched junction nucleotides: 9. The CDR3 consists of 15 residues. In germline, CDR1 is MNHEY, CDR2 SVGAGI. CDR3 in DNA: TGTGCCAGCAGTTCCGTTCGGACAGGGAAGTACGAGCAGTACTTC. This codes for CASSSVRTGKYEQYF.

The rearrangement links TRBV19 to TRBJ2-7; either TRBD1 or TRBD2 may fit D (5 bases each). Deletions cut 10 bases from V and 0 bases from J, with 16 bases between. CDR3 size: 14 residues. Germline V lookup: CDR1 LNHDA, CDR2 SQIVND (reference sequence). The DNA of the CDR3 is TGTGCCACCAAAGGTGGGGGAACCTCCTACGAGCAGTACTTC. This translates into CATKGGGTSYEQYF.